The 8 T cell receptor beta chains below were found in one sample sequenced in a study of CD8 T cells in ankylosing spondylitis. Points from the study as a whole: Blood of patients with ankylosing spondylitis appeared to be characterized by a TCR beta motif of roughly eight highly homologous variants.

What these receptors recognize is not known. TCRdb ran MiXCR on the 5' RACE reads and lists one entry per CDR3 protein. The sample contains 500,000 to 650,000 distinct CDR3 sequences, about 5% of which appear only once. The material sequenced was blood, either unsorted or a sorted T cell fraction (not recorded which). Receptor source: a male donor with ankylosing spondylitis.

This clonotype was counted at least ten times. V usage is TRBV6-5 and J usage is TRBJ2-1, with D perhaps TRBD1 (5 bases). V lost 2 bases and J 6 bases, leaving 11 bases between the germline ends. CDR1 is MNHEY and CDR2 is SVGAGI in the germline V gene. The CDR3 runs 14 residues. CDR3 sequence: CASSYRGVGNEQFF. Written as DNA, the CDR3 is TGTGCCAGCAGTTACAGGGGTGTAGGCAATGAGCAGTTCTTC.

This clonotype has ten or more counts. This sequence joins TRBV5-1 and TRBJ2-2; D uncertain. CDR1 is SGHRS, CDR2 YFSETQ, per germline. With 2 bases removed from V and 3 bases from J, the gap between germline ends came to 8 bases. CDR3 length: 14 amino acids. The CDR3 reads CASSFVEYTGELFF. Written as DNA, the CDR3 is TGCGCCAGCAGCTTCGTAGAGTACACCGGGGAGCTGTTTTTT.

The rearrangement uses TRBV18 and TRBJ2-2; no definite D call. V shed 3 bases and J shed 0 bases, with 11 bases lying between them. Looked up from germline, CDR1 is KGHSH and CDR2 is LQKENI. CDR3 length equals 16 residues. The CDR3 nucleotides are TGTGCCAGCTCACCCTTGGAGACGGCGAACACCGGGGAGCTGTTTTTT. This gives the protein CASSPLETANTGELFF.

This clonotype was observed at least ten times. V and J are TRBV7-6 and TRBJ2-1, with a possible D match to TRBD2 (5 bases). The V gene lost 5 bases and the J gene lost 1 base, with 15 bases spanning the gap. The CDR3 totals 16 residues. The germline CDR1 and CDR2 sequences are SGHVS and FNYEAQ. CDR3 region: CASSPVGGRSYNEQFF. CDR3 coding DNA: TGTGCCAGCAGCCCCGTCGGAGGCCGATCCTACAATGAGCAGTTCTTC.

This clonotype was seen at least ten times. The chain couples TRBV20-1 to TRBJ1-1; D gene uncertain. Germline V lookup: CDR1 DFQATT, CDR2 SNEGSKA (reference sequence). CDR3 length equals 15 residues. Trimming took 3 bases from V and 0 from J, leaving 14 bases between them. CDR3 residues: CSASGRLGMNTEAFF. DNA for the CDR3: TGCAGTGCTAGCGGACGCCTAGGCATGAACACTGAAGCTTTCTTT.

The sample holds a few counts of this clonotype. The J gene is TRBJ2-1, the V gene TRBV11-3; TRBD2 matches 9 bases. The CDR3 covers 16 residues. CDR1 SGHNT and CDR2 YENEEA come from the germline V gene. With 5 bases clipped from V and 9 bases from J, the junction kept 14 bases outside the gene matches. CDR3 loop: CASSPVYQREVGEQFF. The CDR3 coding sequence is TGTGCCAGCAGCCCCGTGTATCAGCGGGAGGTGGGTGAGCAGTTCTTC.

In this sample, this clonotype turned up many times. In DNA, the CDR3 is TGTGCCAGCAGCCGTAACAGGAACACTGAAGCTTTCTTT. Translated: CASSRNRNTEAFF. The rearrangement joins TRBV4-2 to TRBJ1-1; D not resolved. CDR1 LGHNA and CDR2 YNFKEQ come from the germline V gene. With 4 bases removed from V and 1 base from J, the gap between germline ends came to 7 bases. CDR3 size: 13 residues.

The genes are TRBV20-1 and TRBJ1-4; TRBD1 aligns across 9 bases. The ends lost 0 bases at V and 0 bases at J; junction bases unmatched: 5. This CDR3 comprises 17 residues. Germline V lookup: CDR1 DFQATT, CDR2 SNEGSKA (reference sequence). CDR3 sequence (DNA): TGCAGTGCTAGAGAGGAGGGACAGGGCACAACTAATGAAAAACTGTTTTTT. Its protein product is CSAREEGQGTTNEKLFF.